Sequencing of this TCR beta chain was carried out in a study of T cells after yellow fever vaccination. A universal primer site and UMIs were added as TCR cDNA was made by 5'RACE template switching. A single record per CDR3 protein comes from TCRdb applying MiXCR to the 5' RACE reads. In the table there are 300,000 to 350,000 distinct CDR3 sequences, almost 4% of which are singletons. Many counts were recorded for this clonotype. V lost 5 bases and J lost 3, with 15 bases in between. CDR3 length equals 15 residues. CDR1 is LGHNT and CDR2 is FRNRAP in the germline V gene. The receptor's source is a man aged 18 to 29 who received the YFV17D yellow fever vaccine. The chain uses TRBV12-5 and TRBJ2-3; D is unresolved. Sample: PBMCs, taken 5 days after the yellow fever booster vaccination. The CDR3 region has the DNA TGTGCTAGTGGTAGCCGTCGCGGTGGAACAGATACGCAGTATTTT. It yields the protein CASGSRRGGTDTQYF.